What follows are 13 T cell receptor beta chains derived from one specimen sequenced in a study of technical replicates of blood from a handful of donors. The table came from immunoSEQ multiplex PCR; TCRdb's copy has only in-frame clones and leaves some out. Seen here are about 88,000 clones, roughly 94% observed once, and the top ten hold around 0.25%. The sequenced material came from T cells isolated from PBMCs. The receptors derive from a human donor in good health.

The rearrangement joins TRBV13 to TRBJ2-7; TRBD1 matches at 8 bases. This CDR3 contains 16 residues. V was pared by 1 base and J by 3 bases, with 8 bases of the junction left unmatched. Germline lookup yields CDR1 PRHDT and CDR2 FYEKMQ (reference sequence). The CDR3 sequence: CASSLDGTGGFYEQYF. In DNA form, the CDR3 reads TGTGCCAGCAGCTTAGACGGGACAGGAGGATTCTACGAGCAGTACTTC.

This sequence joins TRBV6-5 and TRBJ2-5; D gene unclear. This CDR3 has 13 residues. From germline, CDR1 is MNHEY and CDR2 SVGAGI. The germline V and J ends were trimmed by 2 bases and 5 bases, with 9 bases remaining between them. The CDR3 region is CASSYAVRETQYF. The CDR3 nucleotides are TGTGCCAGCAGTTACGCGGTACGGGAGACCCAGTACTTC.

The V gene is TRBV7-9, the J gene TRBJ2-2, with D hard to call. The V end was cut by 6 bases, the J end by 2 bases, with 10 bases between. Germline values: CDR1 SEHNR, CDR2 FQNEAQ (reference sequence). The CDR3 contains 14 residues. For the CDR3, the DNA is TGTGCCAGCAGTACTCTACTAAACACCGGGGAGCTGTTTTTT. Translating gives CASSTLLNTGELFF.

The chain employs TRBV28 and TRBJ2-1; TRBD2 agrees at 9 bases. J gave up 8 bases and V 5 bases, and 10 bases lay outside the gene matches. The V gene's germline CDR1 is MDHEN and CDR2 SYDVKM. This CDR3 contains 15 residues. The chain's CDR3 is CASSPGSGRTYEQFF. In DNA form, the CDR3 reads TGTGCCAGCAGTCCCGGAAGCGGGAGGACCTATGAGCAGTTCTTC. Together with reference TRBV28 and TRBJ2-1, the CDR3 gives the full variable domain: DVKVTQSSRYLVKRTGEKVFLECVQDMDHENMFWYRQDPGLGLRLIYFSYDVKMKEKGDIPEGYSVSREKKERFSLILESASTNQTSMYLCASSPGSGRTYEQFFGPGTRLTVL.

V and J are TRBV21-1 and TRBJ2-2; the D call in the table, TRBD1, was not verified against the DNA. TRBV21-1 counts as a pseudogene. The CDR3 has 16 amino acids. This chain's CDR3 is CASSNWRQGNTGELFF. As DNA, the CDR3 is TGTGCCAGCAGCAACTGGAGACAGGGTAACACCGGGGAGCTGTTTTTT.

This clone has just one count. This chain links TRBV18 with TRBJ2-7; 16 bases are a match to TRBD2. Looked up from germline, CDR1 is KGHSH and CDR2 is LQKENI. The CDR3 sequence is 17 residues long. V trimming: 1 base; J trimming: 3 bases; junction bases outside the gene matches: 3. The CDR3 is CASSPRGLAGGGYEQYF. In DNA, the CDR3 is TGTGCCAGCTCACCACGGGGACTAGCGGGAGGGGGCTACGAGCAGTACTTC.

The CDR3 DNA sequence: TGCGCCAGCAGACCCAATAGGGGGGGATCCTACGAGCAGTACTTC. The encoded protein is CASRPNRGGSYEQYF. V gene TRBV23-1 combines with J gene TRBJ2-7; D perhaps matches TRBD2 (7 bases). TRBV23-1 is labeled an ORF, and its function is uncertain. The CDR3 runs to 15 residues. Trimming stripped 6 bases from V and 1 base from J, with 16 bases between.

This clone has only a few counts. The chain joins TRBV2 to TRBJ1-2; D is possibly TRBD1 (5 bases). Per the germline V gene, CDR1 is SNHLY and CDR2 is FYNNEI. The CDR3 contains 14 residues. V was pared by 6 bases and J by 7 bases, with 18 bases between. The CDR3 loop is CASRENGGGSGYTF. CDR3 bases: TGTGCCAGCAGAGAGAATGGGGGGGGATCTGGCTACACCTTC. Using reference TRBV2 and TRBJ1-2 for the parts outside the CDR3, the full variable domain is EPEVTQTPSHQVTQMGQEVILRCVPISNHLYFYWYRQILGQKVEFLVSFYNNEISEKSEIFDDQFSVERPDGSNFTLKIRSTKLEDSAMYFCASRENGGGSGYTFGSGTRLTVV.

The chain carries TRBV30 and TRBJ1-1; D gene unclear. Per the germline V gene, CDR1 is GTSNPN and CDR2 is SVGIG (reference sequence). CDR3 length: 13 amino acids. The CDR3: CAYSQDHNTEAFF. The CDR3 region has the DNA TGTGCTTACTCTCAGGATCACAACACTGAAGCTTTCTTT. The entire variable domain, with the rest obtained from reference TRBV30 and TRBJ1-1, is as follows: SQTIHQWPATLVQPVGSPLSLECTVEGTSNPNLYWYRQAAGRGLQLLFYSVGIGQISSEVPQNLSASRPQDRQFILSSKKLLLSDSGFYLCAYSQDHNTEAFFGQGTRLTVV.

The chain recombines TRBV4-2 with TRBJ1-2; tentative D call: TRBD1 (5 bases). CDR3 size: 15 residues. Germline assignment: CDR1 LGHNA and CDR2 YNFKEQ. The V end was cut by 0 bases, the J end by 8 bases, with 16 bases between. CDR3: CASSQDFLGVIGYTF. The CDR3 DNA reads as TGTGCCAGCAGCCAAGATTTTTTAGGGGTGATAGGCTACACCTTC.

The gene calls are TRBV19 and TRBJ2-1; 8 nucleotides line up with TRBD2. This CDR3 is built from 15 residues. V lost 5 bases to trimming and J lost 7 bases; unmatched junction nucleotides: 10. The V gene's germline CDR1 is LNHDA and CDR2 SQIVND (reference sequence). The CDR3 region is CASSGSSGRENEQFF. CDR3 nucleotides: TGTGCCAGTAGTGGGTCGTCCGGGAGGGAGAATGAGCAGTTCTTC. The entire variable domain, with the rest obtained from reference TRBV19 and TRBJ2-1, is as follows: DGGITQSPKYLFRKEGQNVTLSCEQNLNHDAMYWYRQDPGQGLRLIYYSQIVNDFQKGDIAEGYSVSREKKESFPLTVTSAQKNPTAFYLCASSGSSGRENEQFFGPGTRLTVL.

The gene calls are TRBV28 and TRBJ2-7; D is perhaps TRBD1 (5 bases). Germline V lookup: CDR1 MDHEN, CDR2 SYDVKM. The CDR3 covers 14 residues. V was cut by 6 bases and J by 6 bases, with 18 bases left in between. The CDR3 here is CASRSTAKSSEQYF. The CDR3 DNA is TGTGCCAGCAGGTCGACAGCGAAAAGTAGCGAGCAGTACTTC. Full variable domain (missing parts from reference TRBV28 and TRBJ2-7): DVKVTQSSRYLVKRTGEKVFLECVQDMDHENMFWYRQDPGLGLRLIYFSYDVKMKEKGDIPEGYSVSREKKERFSLILESASTNQTSMYLCASRSTAKSSEQYFGPGTRLTVT.

This clone was seen only once. This chain joins TRBV4-1 and TRBJ2-3, with D possibly TRBD2 on 5 matching bases. This CDR3 contains 15 residues. V was shortened by 0 bases and J by 4 bases, with 11 bases between the two germline ends. Germline CDR1 reads MGHRA; CDR2 reads YSYEKL. The chain's CDR3 is CASSQEGRTADTQYF. In DNA form, the CDR3 reads TGCGCCAGCAGCCAAGAGGGGAGAACGGCAGATACGCAGTATTTT.